The clone carrying this TCR beta chain was detected a few times. The data stem from a study of T cell repertoires in cytomegalovirus infection. Each CDR3 protein is one row after TCRdb ran MiXCR on the reads. Of nearly 650,000 distinct CDR3 sequences in the sample, 24% are singletons; the top ten hold 8%. Source material: CD8+ T cells from PBMCs. The sequence came from a human donor in good health (CMV status not recorded). Some clones in this sample may be carry-over from other donors' samples.

CDR3 in amino acids: CASSPRDSPNSYEQYF. The CDR3 coding sequence is TGTGCCAGCAGCCCACGGGACAGCCCTAATTCCTACGAGCAGTACTTC. The chain recombines TRBV7-6 with TRBJ2-7, with 7 bases identical to TRBD1. The CDR3 covers 16 residues. Germline-derived CDR1 and CDR2 are SGHVS and FNYEAQ. V gave up 5 bases and J gave up 1 base; unmatched junction bases: 11.